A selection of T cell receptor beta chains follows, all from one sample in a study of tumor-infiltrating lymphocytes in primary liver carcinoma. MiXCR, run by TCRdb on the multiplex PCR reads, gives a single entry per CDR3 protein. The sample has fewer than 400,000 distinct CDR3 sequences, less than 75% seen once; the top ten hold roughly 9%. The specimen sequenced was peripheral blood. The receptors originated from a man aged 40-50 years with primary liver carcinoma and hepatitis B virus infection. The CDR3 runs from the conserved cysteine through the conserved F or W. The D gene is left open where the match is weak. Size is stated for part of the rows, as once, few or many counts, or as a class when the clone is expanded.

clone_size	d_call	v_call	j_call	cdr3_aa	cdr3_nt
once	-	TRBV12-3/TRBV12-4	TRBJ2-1	CASRLMMGDEQLF	TGTGCCAGCAGGTTAATGATGGGGGATGAGCAGCTCTTC
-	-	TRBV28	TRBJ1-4	CASLGGAATNEKLFF	TGTGCCAGCCTGGGGGGGGCAGCAACTAATGAAAAACTGTTTTTT
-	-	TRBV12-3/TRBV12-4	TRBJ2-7	CASRQGRGLREQYF	TGTGCCAGCAGACAAGGACGTGGGCTTCGGGAGCAGTACTTC
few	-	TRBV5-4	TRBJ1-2	CASSLDGIDGYTF	TGTGCCAGCAGCTTGGATGGGATCGATGGCTACACCTTC
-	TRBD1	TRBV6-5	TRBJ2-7	CASSYSGTGREQYF	TGTGCCAGCAGTTACTCTGGGACAGGTCGGGAGCAGTATTTC
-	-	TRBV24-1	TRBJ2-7	CATSDFKSIAYEQYF	TGTGCCACCAGTGATTTTAAGAGTATAGCCTACGAGCAGTACTTC
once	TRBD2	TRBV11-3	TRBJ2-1	CASNETSGAYNEQFF	TGTGCCAGCAACGAGACTAGCGGAGCGTACAATGAGCAGTTCTTC
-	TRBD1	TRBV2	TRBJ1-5	CASSEARTGGLTQHF	TGTGCCAGCAGTGAAGCGCGGACAGGGGGTTTGACCCAGCATTTT
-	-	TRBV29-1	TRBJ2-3	CSVTRQADTQYF	TGCAGCGTTACCCGACAGGCGGATACGCAGTATTTT
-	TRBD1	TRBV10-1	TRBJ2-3	CACSEDRERGTDTQYF	TGCGCCTGCAGTGAGGACAGGGAGAGAGGCACAGATACACAGTATTTT
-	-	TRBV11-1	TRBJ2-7	CASNLGSYEQYF	TGTGCTAGCAACTTAGGCAGCTACGAGCAGTACTTC
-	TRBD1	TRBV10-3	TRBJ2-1	CAIGDGQGVDNEQSF	TGTGCCATCGGGGATGGCCAGGGGGTAGACAATGAGCAGTCCTTC
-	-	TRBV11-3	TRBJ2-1	CATSGIDNEQFF	TGTGCCACCTCAGGAATCGACAATGAGCAGTTCTTC
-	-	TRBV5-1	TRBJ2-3	CASSLKGSDTDTRYF	TGCGCCAGCAGCTTAAAAGGGTCCGACACAGATACGCGGTATTTT
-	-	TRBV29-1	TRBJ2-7	CSVEGLSENYEHYF	TGCAGCGTTGAAGGACTATCGGAAAACTACGAGCATTACTTC